Included here is one TCR beta chain sequence, with context. Antigen: not known. The data are from a study of follicular helper T cells after annual influenza vaccination. Looking at the study overall: Sampling occurred days 0, 7 and 28 after each influenza vaccination.

As for time point: 2015-2016 season, pre-vaccination. V lost 1 base and J 0 bases, leaving 10 bases between the germline ends. The CDR3 length is 17 residues. Looked up from germline, CDR1 is LGHNA and CDR2 is YSLEER. The method was immunoSEQ multiplex PCR; TCRdb's version includes in-frame clones alone and lacks a portion of them. In the table there are over a thousand clones, about 85% of which are singletons. Points from the study as a whole: Just roughly 9-22% of cells analyzed had recovered productive TCRB sequences.

This receptor was identified in an adult who received the influenza vaccine. Sequencing was performed on CXCR5+ CD38+ circulating T follicular helper cells from blood, taken on the day of influenza vaccination. The subset here: circulating Tfh, non-naive CD4+CXCR5+PD-1+ (ICOS+CD38+ or ICOS-CD38-). J is TRBJ2-6 and V is TRBV4-3; D gene ambiguous. CDR3: CASSQAVSTSGANVLTF. Here the CDR3 DNA reads TGCGCCAGCAGCCAAGCGGTCAGCACCTCTGGGGCCAACGTCCTGACTTTC.